These T cell receptor beta chains were read from a single sample in a study of regulatory T cells in long-lasting Graves disease. TCRdb reanalysed the multiplex PCR reads using MiXCR and keeps one entry per CDR3 protein. The table records approximately 470,000 distinct CDR3 sequences, less than 25% of them present only once. Sequences were derived from peripheral blood mononuclear cells (PBMCs), sampled when the disease was refractory, from a patient treated with antithyroid drugs. The source is a female donor with Graves disease. The CDR3 runs from the conserved cysteine through the conserved F or W. The D gene is left open where the match is weak. Size tells how often a clone was seen (once, few, many) or the class of an expanded clone, and some rows leave it out.

v_call	j_call	clone_size	d_call	cdr3_nt	cdr3_aa
TRBV27	TRBJ2-2	many	TRBD1	TGTGCCAGCAGTTTATGGGGACAGGACACCGGGGAGCTGTTTTTT	CASSLWGQDTGELFF
TRBV6-2/TRBV6-3	TRBJ2-6	few	.	TGTGCCGGGAGAGGGGTCTCTGGGGCCAACGTCCTGACTTTC	CAGRGVSGANVLTF
TRBV20-1	TRBJ2-7	.	.	TGCAGTGCTAGAGCCCGTGGGGGCCCCTTTGATTACGAGCAGTACTTC	CSARARGGPFDYEQYF
TRBV30	TRBJ2-1	few	.	TGTGCCTGGAGTGTAAGAGGGGTTGAGCAGTTCTTC	CAWSVRGVEQFF
TRBV5-1	TRBJ1-3	.	.	TGCGCCAGCAGCTTCCGGGACACCCTGGACACCATATATTTT	CASSFRDTLDTIYF
TRBV28	TRBJ1-5	.	.	TGTGCCAGCAGTTTATTTCAGGGTCGGGGCAATCAGCCCCAGCATTTT	CASSLFQGRGNQPQHF
TRBV27	TRBJ2-5	few	TRBD2	TGTGCCAGCAGGACTAGCGTTTTTGAAGAGACCCAGTACTTC	CASRTSVFEETQYF
TRBV30	TRBJ2-7	many	.	TGTGCCTGGAACCGGGGAGGCAGAGCCTACGAGCAGTACTTC	CAWNRGGRAYEQYF
TRBV18	TRBJ2-7	many	.	TGTGCCAGCTCACCTATGGGGTCCTACGAGCAGTACTTC	CASSPMGSYEQYF
TRBV3-1	TRBJ1-5	many	.	TGTGCCAGCAGCCAAGATTCCTATGTTTCCAGTCAGCCCCAGCATTTT	CASSQDSYVSSQPQHF
TRBV4-1	TRBJ2-5	.	.	TGCGCCAGCAGCCGGGCCCTTGGGGCGGAGACCCAGTACTTC	CASSRALGAETQYF
TRBV28	TRBJ1-2	many	.	TGTGCCAGCAGTTTCTCCGGGGACGGCTACACCTTC	CASSFSGDGYTF
TRBV3-1	TRBJ1-2	many	.	TGTGCCAGCAGCCAAGCGGGGAATCGCTATGGCTACACCTTC	CASSQAGNRYGYTF
TRBV30	TRBJ1-1	.	.	TGTGCCTGGAGTGTAACGCCACAGAATCAAGCTTTCTTT	CAWSVTPQNQAFF
TRBV7-2	TRBJ1-6	many	.	TGTGCCAGCAGTACGGGCTATAATTCACCCCTCCACTTT	CASSTGYNSPLHF
TRBV19	TRBJ1-3	few	.	TGTGCCAGTAGTGTTCAGGGAGGCTCTGGAAACACCATATATTTT	CASSVQGGSGNTIYF
TRBV10-2	TRBJ1-1	many	.	TGTGCCAGCAGCGCAGGACGGGCTGAAGCTTTCTTT	CASSAGRAEAFF
TRBV11-2	TRBJ1-5	.	.	TGTGCCAGCAGCCCCGATGGTTTTAGCAATCAGCCCCAGCATTTT	CASSPDGFSNQPQHF
TRBV2	TRBJ1-2	many	.	TGTGCCAGCAGGAGGAGGGGTGGCTACACCTTC	CASRRRGGYTF
TRBV7-9	TRBJ1-1	many	TRBD1	TGTGCCAGCAGCTGGGACAGGGACGTCTACACTGAAGCTTTCTTT	CASSWDRDVYTEAFF
TRBV28	TRBJ2-3	.	.	TGTGCCAGCAGTCCACCCTCGAATACGCAGTATTTT	CASSPPSNTQYF
TRBV5-1	TRBJ1-2	many	.	TGCGCCAGCAGCTTGGATGGGGGGAGAGGCTACACCTTC	CASSLDGGRGYTF
TRBV5-1	TRBJ2-7	.	.	TGCGCCAGCAGCTTCTACCCGGACGAGCAGTACTTC	CASSFYPDEQYF
TRBV6-1	TRBJ2-2	many	TRBD2	TGTGCCAGCAGCCCCTCTAGCGGGTCGAACACCGGGGAGCTGTTTTTT	CASSPSSGSNTGELFF
TRBV28	TRBJ1-5	few	.	TGTGCCAGCAGTTCCGGGATCTCTAGCAATCAGCCCCAGCATTTT	CASSSGISSNQPQHF
TRBV18	TRBJ1-5	many	.	TGTGCCAGCTCACCAGAGGGCAATCAGCCCCAGCATTTT	CASSPEGNQPQHF
TRBV15	TRBJ1-5	.	.	TGTGCCACCAGCAGAGATTTAGAGTTTACTTTAAATCAGCCCCAGCATTTT	CATSRDLEFTLNQPQHF
TRBV6-9	TRBJ1-1	.	.	TGTGCCAGCAGTTACGGGGTCCGAACTGAAGCTTTCTTT	CASSYGVRTEAFF
TRBV10-3	TRBJ2-3	.	.	TGTGCCATCAGTGCGGGAAGGCGTAGCACAGATACGCAGTATTTT	CAISAGRRSTDTQYF
TRBV29-1	TRBJ2-7	few	.	TGCAGCGTTGAAGATCAGGACAGCCTCTCCTACGAGCAGTACTTC	CSVEDQDSLSYEQYF
TRBV6-1	TRBJ2-2	many	TRBD2	TGTGCCAGCAGGCGACTAGCGGGAGGATCGGGGGAGCTGTTTTTT	CASRRLAGGSGELFF
TRBV2	TRBJ2-2	.	TRBD2	TGTGCCAGCAAAAAGTCCGGGACTAGCACCGGGGAGCTGTTTTTT	CASKKSGTSTGELFF